Below are 28 T cell receptor beta chains sequenced from a single sample in a study of identical twins (dated by TCRdb to the mid-2010s). The library was built by means of 5' RACE. The listed sequencing device is Illumina HiSeq 2000. TCRdb reran the public reads through fastp at Q25 and MiXCR, keeping productive beta chains. Under each unique CDR3 protein, matching rows form one entry showing the most common genes and DNA. In this sample the table shows 700,000 or so distinct CDR3 sequences, roughly 20% of which occur a single time. 4% to 5.5% of the sample is in the top ten clones. This sample also belongs to another study, concerning T cells expressing NK-cell markers.

The material sequenced was PBMCs. The receptors stem from a woman in her late teens or twenties in good health.

V is TRBV29-1 and J is TRBJ2-1; no definite D call. This CDR3 region has 12 residues. With 5 bases removed from V and 3 bases from J, the gap between germline ends came to 8 bases. Per germline, CDR1 SQVTM and CDR2 ANQGSEA. CDR3 in amino acids: CSVNPRYNEQFF. DNA for the CDR3: TGCAGCGTTAATCCACGCTACAATGAGCAGTTCTTC.

This clonotype has just a few counts. The chain joins TRBV21-1 to TRBJ2-1; the tabulated D call, TRBD2, remains unverified against the DNA. TRBV21-1 is marked as a pseudogene. The CDR3 covers 17 residues. CDR3 in DNA: TGTGCCAGCAGCAAAGCAGGGGCAAGGGTAGCGGTGAATGAGCAGTTCTTC. This translates into CASSKAGARVAVNEQFF.

At least ten counts were recorded for this clonotype. The rearrangement links TRBV7-9 to TRBJ1-2; D is uncertain. This CDR3 is built from 11 residues. Looked up from germline, CDR1 is SEHNR and CDR2 is FQNEAQ (reference sequence). V gave up 3 bases and J gave up 6 bases, with 5 bases separating them. The CDR3, as DNA: TGTGCCAGCAGCTTGGAGGATGGCTACACCTTC. This encodes CASSLEDGYTF.

The chain recombines TRBV6-5 with TRBJ1-5; D unclear. From germline, CDR1 is MNHEY and CDR2 SVGAGI. The CDR3 is 13 residues long. V was trimmed by 2 bases and J by 5 bases, leaving 7 bases between them. The CDR3 region is CASSYGLDQPQHF. The CDR3 DNA is TGTGCCAGCAGTTACGGATTGGATCAGCCCCAGCATTTT.

This clonotype was seen a few times. The gene calls are TRBV9 and TRBJ2-1; D ambiguous. The V and J ends lost 1 base and 2 bases respectively, with 10 bases between them. This CDR3 has 15 residues. Germline assignment: CDR1 SGDLS and CDR2 YYNGEE. Here the CDR3 reads CASSVLAVPYNEQFF. The CDR3 DNA sequence: TGTGCCAGCAGCGTACTGGCGGTTCCCTACAATGAGCAGTTCTTC.

The rearrangement links TRBV7-2 to TRBJ2-7; D is ambiguous. Germline V lookup: CDR1 SGHTA, CDR2 FQGNSA. Trimming removed 7 bases at V and 3 bases at J, with 13 bases between. This CDR3 contains 13 residues. CDR3 region: CASTWGTGYEQYF. In nucleotides, the CDR3 is TGTGCCAGCACCTGGGGTACGGGCTACGAGCAGTACTTC. Full variable domain (missing parts from reference TRBV7-2 and TRBJ2-7): GAGVSQSPSNKVTEKGKDVELRCDPISGHTALYWYRQSLGQGLEFLIYFQGNSAPDKSGLPSDRFSAERTGGSVSTLTIQRTQQEDSAVYLCASTWGTGYEQYFGPGTRLTVT.

This clonotype has at least ten counts. This chain links TRBV3-1 with TRBJ2-7; D is uncertain. Germline V CDR1 and CDR2: LGHDT, YNNKEL (reference sequence). Trimming took 1 base from V and 1 from J, leaving 11 bases between them. This CDR3 region has 15 residues. The CDR3 DNA reads as TGTGCCAGCAGCCAAGGTATTACGGTATCCTACGAGCAGTACTTC. Encoded protein: CASSQGITVSYEQYF.

The chain employs TRBV29-1 and TRBJ1-2, with a tentative D call TRBD1 (5 bases). The CDR3 extends over 11 amino acids. Germline-derived CDR1 and CDR2 are SQVTM and ANQGSEA. V was shortened by 7 bases and J by 8 bases, with 14 bases between the two germline ends. Written as DNA, the CDR3 is TGCAGCGGGTCCGGACAAGGGGGCTACACCTTC. This encodes CSGSGQGGYTF.

This clonotype was detected a few times. The genes are TRBV29-1 and TRBJ2-7; 9 bases fit TRBD1. CDR3 length: 11 residues. The germline CDR1 and CDR2 sequences are SQVTM and ANQGSEA. With 7 bases clipped from V and 6 bases from J, the junction kept 4 bases outside the gene matches. The CDR3: CSGGTGREQYF. CDR3 nucleotide sequence: TGCAGCGGAGGGACAGGGCGCGAGCAGTACTTC.

This clonotype was observed a handful of times. The chain couples TRBV12-3 or TRBV12-4 to TRBJ2-1; D gene unclear. V was trimmed by 7 bases and J by 6 bases, leaving 13 bases between them. The CDR3 sequence is 13 residues long. DNA of the CDR3: TGTGCCAGCACCCTCGACCTCCCCAATGAGCAGTTCTTC. It yields the protein CASTLDLPNEQFF.

This clonotype has just a few counts. The chain's CDR3 is CASSTRNRVRGAGELFF. CDR3 DNA sequence: TGTGCCAGCAGCACACGCAACAGGGTTCGGGGTGCCGGGGAGCTGTTTTTT. The chain combines TRBV7-3 with TRBJ2-2; perhaps TRBD1 as D (6 bases). Per the germline V gene, CDR1 is SGHTA and CDR2 is FQGTGA. The V and J ends lost 5 bases and 6 bases respectively, with 22 bases between them. The CDR3 is 17 residues long.

This clonotype was recorded a few times. The V and J genes are TRBV12-3 or TRBV12-4 and TRBJ2-1; D is unresolved. The CDR3 loop spans 11 amino acids. Trimming removed 5 bases at V and 8 bases at J, with 7 bases between. The CDR3 region is CASSPADEQFF. The CDR3 DNA follows: TGTGCCAGCAGTCCCGCCGATGAGCAGTTCTTC.

The rearrangement links TRBV5-5 to TRBJ2-1; possibly TRBD1 for D (6 bases). Trimming removed 0 bases at V and 8 bases at J, with 21 bases between. The germline gives CDR1 SGHKS, CDR2 YYEKEE (reference sequence). This CDR3 is built from 17 residues. The CDR3, as DNA: TGTGCCAGCAGCTTGGATGGGGCTGGGTGGGGGCAATATGAGCAGTTCTTC. Translation: CASSLDGAGWGQYEQFF.

J is TRBJ2-5 and V is TRBV9; D is possibly TRBD1 or TRBD2 (5 bases each). The CDR3 contains 14 residues. Germline V lookup: CDR1 SGDLS, CDR2 YYNGEE. The ends were cut back, 3 bases at V and 5 bases at J, with 14 bases in the middle. CDR3 in amino acids: CASSAGTAMETQYF. The CDR3 region has the DNA TGTGCCAGCAGCGCCGGGACCGCGATGGAGACCCAGTACTTC.

V usage is TRBV20-1 and J usage is TRBJ2-3; 10 bases agree with TRBD2. The trim removed 5 bases at V and 2 bases at J, leaving 7 bases unmatched. This CDR3 spans 15 amino acids. Germline V gives CDR1 DFQATT, CDR2 SNEGSKA (reference sequence). The CDR3 DNA is TGCAGTGCTCCGGATAGCGGGAGGACCACAGATACGCAGTATTTT. Amino acids: CSAPDSGRTTDTQYF.

This clonotype was recorded a few times. The V gene is TRBV20-1, the J gene TRBJ1-6; no clear D gene. CDR3 length: 14 residues. The V and J ends lost 2 bases and 4 bases respectively, with 9 bases between them. The germline V gene encodes CDR1 DFQATT and CDR2 SNEGSKA (reference sequence). The CDR3 is CSARSRLYNSPLHF. CDR3 bases: TGCAGTGCTAGATCGCGGTTATATAATTCACCCCTCCACTTT.

This clonotype was recorded once. The gene calls are TRBV6-1 and TRBJ1-2, with D tentatively TRBD1 (5 bases). In germline, CDR1 is MNHNS, CDR2 SASEGT. Trimming cost V 1 base and J 5 bases, with 11 bases left between them. The CDR3 is made up of 14 amino acids. CDR3 residues: CASSEVSGLYGYTF. CDR3 nucleotides: TGTGCCAGCAGTGAAGTTTCAGGGTTATATGGCTACACCTTC.

This clonotype was seen more than once but under ten times. The chain has TRBV9 and TRBJ2-1; the D call may be TRBD1 or TRBD2 (5 bases each). Trimming stripped 4 bases from V and 10 bases from J, with 21 bases between. Germline assignment: CDR1 SGDLS and CDR2 YYNGEE. This CDR3 has 15 residues. The CDR3 nucleotides are TGTGCCAGCAGCCCTCATGGATGGGGGACGGACGAGCAGTTCTTC. Encoded protein: CASSPHGWGTDEQFF.

The V call is TRBV27, the J call TRBJ2-2; D possibly uses TRBD1 or TRBD2 (5 bases each). Trimming shortened V by 6 bases and J by 6 bases, and 11 bases separated the two germline ends. The germline CDR1 and CDR2 sequences are MNHEY and SMNVEV (reference sequence). The CDR3 contains 13 residues. CDR3 sequence (DNA): TGTGCCAGCAGGATAAGGGGAGCCGGGGAGCTGTTTTTT. Its translation: CASRIRGAGELFF.

The V call is TRBV29-1, the J call TRBJ1-1; D remains ambiguous. The germline CDR1 and CDR2 sequences are SQVTM and ANQGSEA. Trimming took off 4 bases at V and 10 bases at J, with 13 bases between the two ends. CDR3 length equals 11 residues. The CDR3 spells CSVAESGGAFF. CDR3 DNA: TGCAGCGTTGCAGAAAGCGGCGGAGCTTTCTTT.

This clonotype was seen more than once but under ten times. The genes are TRBV7-2 and TRBJ2-7; 11 bases map to TRBD2. The CDR3 spans 16 residues. The V and J ends lost 1 base and 2 bases, in that order; junction bases with no gene match: 4. The V gene's germline CDR1 is SGHTA and CDR2 FQGNSA. CDR3 DNA sequence: TGTGCCAGCAGCTTAGTAGCGGGAGGGCCGACCTACGAGCAGTACTTC. Protein: CASSLVAGGPTYEQYF.

The chain uses TRBV10-2 and TRBJ1-6; D ambiguous. CDR3 length equals 14 residues. V gave up 8 bases and J gave up 4 bases, with 12 bases separating them. Germline assignment: CDR1 WSHSY and CDR2 SAAADI. CDR3 in DNA: TGCGCCAGCCAAGAGGGAGGGTATAATTCACCCCTCCACTTT. Amino acid sequence: CASQEGGYNSPLHF.

The CDR3 sequence is CASSLISGQGEQYF. CDR3 nucleotides: TGTGCCAGCAGCTTGATTTCGGGGCAGGGAGAGCAGTACTTC. This chain links TRBV5-6 with TRBJ2-7, with D perhaps matching TRBD1 or TRBD2 (5 bases each). Between the trimmed V and J ends, which lost 1 base and 7 bases, there was a span of 15 bases. CDR3 size: 14 residues. Germline V gene sequence: CDR1 SGHDT, CDR2 YYEEEE.

The chain uses TRBV20-1 and TRBJ1-1; D unclear. This CDR3 comprises 13 residues. The germline CDR1 and CDR2 sequences are DFQATT and SNEGSKA (reference sequence). V lost 1 base, J lost 5 bases, and 11 bases lay in between. The CDR3 spells CSARVGVNTEAFF. Written as DNA, the CDR3 is TGCAGTGCTAGAGTTGGGGTAAATACTGAAGCTTTCTTT.

The CDR3 spells CASSQRGLAETQYF. The CDR3 coding sequence is TGTGCCAGCAGCCAAAGAGGACTAGCGGAGACCCAGTACTTC. V is TRBV6-1 and J is TRBJ2-5, with 9 nucleotides matching TRBD2. V lost 6 bases to trimming and J lost 5 bases; unmatched junction nucleotides: 7. Germline CDR1 is MNHNS and CDR2 is SASEGT. The CDR3 is made up of 14 amino acids.

The rearrangement links TRBV5-1 to TRBJ2-7, with 10 bases fitting TRBD2. Trimming took 4 bases from V and 5 from J; bases not matched to a gene: 3. The germline V gene encodes CDR1 SGHRS and CDR2 YFSETQ. The CDR3 length is 13 residues. The CDR3 region is CASSTGLANEQYF. The CDR3 nucleotides read TGCGCCAGCAGCACGGGACTAGCGAACGAGCAGTACTTC.

The J gene is TRBJ2-7, the V gene TRBV29-1; TRBD1 aligns across 8 bases. There are 13 residues in the CDR3. Germline V gene lookup returns CDR1 SQVTM and CDR2 ANQGSEA. After removal of 5 bases from V and 1 base from J, the junction contained 4 bases not matched to a gene. CDR3 nucleotide sequence: TGCAGCGTTCGGGGGACAGGATCCTACGAGCAGTACTTC. Translating it yields CSVRGTGSYEQYF.

The chain employs TRBV5-5 and TRBJ2-5; D gene ambiguous. Germline V gene data show CDR1 as SGHKS and CDR2 as YYEKEE (reference sequence). CDR3 size: 14 residues. The V and J ends lost 1 base and 2 bases respectively, with 9 bases between them. CDR3 coding DNA: TGTGCCAGCAGCTTGTTGGTGGGACAAGAGACCCAGTACTTC. It yields the protein CASSLLVGQETQYF.